Below are 15 T cell receptor beta chains sequenced from a single sample in a study of OX40 agonist ivuxolimab in advanced cancers. Generated by immunoSEQ multiplex PCR, the TCRdb table keeps only in-frame clones and is missing some. The sample has under 90,000 clones; 88% are singletons. Material: CD4+ or CD8+ T cells sorted from blood, obtained in a trial of the OX40 agonist ivuxolimab. The receptors were sampled from an adult with an advanced solid tumor such as melanoma, head and neck, liver or kidney cancer.

The chain carries TRBV28 and TRBJ2-5; 11 bases are shared with TRBD2. With 5 bases clipped from V and 6 bases from J, the junction kept 14 bases outside the gene matches. The CDR3 contains 17 residues. Germline V CDR1 and CDR2: MDHEN, SYDVKM. DNA for the CDR3: TGTGCCAGCAGTCGAACCGGGATAGCGGGAGGGATTAAGACCCAGTACTTC. Its translation: CASSRTGIAGGIKTQYF.

The chain uses TRBV7-9 and TRBJ2-2; D perhaps matches TRBD1 (6 bases). CDR3 size: 16 residues. Trimming pared 5 bases from V and 5 bases from J, leaving 18 bases between. CDR1 and CDR2 (germline): SEHNR, FQNEAQ (reference sequence). CDR3: CASSPGRGQRTGELFF. In DNA, the CDR3 is TGTGCCAGCAGCCCAGGCCGGGGACAACGAACCGGGGAGCTGTTTTTT.

The rearrangement joins TRBV25-1 to TRBJ2-1; 7 bases are shared with TRBD2. From germline, CDR1 is MGHDK and CDR2 SYGVNS. Unmatched junction bases numbered 19, after V lost 4 bases and J lost 7 bases. The CDR3 is 18 amino acids. CDR3 amino acids: CASSGPDRRAGELNEQFF. DNA of the CDR3: TGTGCCAGCAGTGGCCCGGATCGGCGCGCGGGAGAATTAAATGAGCAGTTCTTC.

The V and J genes are TRBV27 and TRBJ2-1; 12 nucleotides match TRBD2. Per germline, CDR1 MNHEY and CDR2 SMNVEV (reference sequence). Trimming at V came to 5 bases and at J to 2 bases, leaving 7 bases not matched to a gene. This CDR3 has 17 amino acids. The CDR3 region has the DNA TGTGCCAGCAGTCCGCTCCCTAGCGGGAGGGCCTACAATGAGCAGTTCTTC. It translates to CASSPLPSGRAYNEQFF.

The table lists this clone with a count of one. This sequence joins TRBV6-4 and TRBJ2-7; 7 bases line up with TRBD2. Germline values: CDR1 MRHNA, CDR2 SNTAGT. This CDR3 contains 14 residues. V trimming: 7 bases; J trimming: 3 bases; junction bases outside the gene matches: 9. DNA for the CDR3: TGTGCCAGCAAACCGGGACTAAGAGTCTACGAGCAGTACTTC. Translating it yields CASKPGLRVYEQYF.

The chain has TRBV28 and TRBJ1-5; D is perhaps TRBD1 (5 bases). Deletions cut 2 bases from V and 2 bases from J, with 19 bases between. This CDR3 contains 18 residues. Germline lookup yields CDR1 MDHEN and CDR2 SYDVKM. This CDR3 reads CASSLSGRGQVGNQPQHF. DNA of the CDR3: TGTGCCAGCAGTTTAAGTGGCCGGGGCCAGGTGGGCAATCAGCCCCAGCATTTT.

This sequence joins TRBV10-1 and TRBJ2-7, with 7 bases identical to TRBD1. Germline CDR1 is WNHNN and CDR2 is SYGVQD (reference sequence). Unmatched junction bases numbered 10, after V lost 9 bases and J lost 5 bases. The CDR3 runs 13 residues. The CDR3 region has the DNA TGCGCCAGGAGGGGGACAGAGAACCACGAGCAGTACTTC. As protein: CARRGTENHEQYF.

This rearrangement joins TRBV7-3 to TRBJ2-3, with 7 bases aligning to TRBD2. Trimming cost V 5 bases and J 1 base; bases outside gene matches: 3. This CDR3 is 14 amino acids long. In germline, CDR1 is SGHTA, CDR2 FQGTGA. CDR3 loop: CASSPTSGTDTQYF. The CDR3 bases are TGTGCCAGCAGCCCAACTAGCGGCACAGATACGCAGTATTTT.

The rearrangement uses TRBV6-6 and TRBJ2-7, with 7 bases identical to TRBD2. CDR1 and CDR2 from the germline V gene are MNHNY and SVGAGI (reference sequence). The V segment lost 2 bases and the J segment 5 bases; nucleotides outside the gene matches: 12. The CDR3 spans 16 residues. In DNA form, the CDR3 reads TGTGCCAGCAGTTACGGGGGGAGGGGCGGGAGCCACGAGCAGTACTTC. Its translation: CASSYGGRGGSHEQYF.

The V and J genes are TRBV5-4 and TRBJ2-2; 8 positions agree with TRBD1. The CDR3 totals 16 residues. V trimming: 2 bases; J trimming: 3 bases; junction bases outside the gene matches: 6. CDR1 SGHNT and CDR2 YYREEE come from the germline V gene (reference sequence). As DNA, the CDR3 is TGTGCCAGCAGCTTACCCGGGACAGGTTACACCGGGGAGCTGTTTTTT. It yields the protein CASSLPGTGYTGELFF.

The chain employs TRBV9 and TRBJ2-1; TRBD2 aligns across 8 bases. The V gene's germline CDR1 is SGDLS and CDR2 YYNGEE. CDR3 length equals 16 residues. V was clipped by 2 bases and J by 6 bases; unmatched bases: 10. CDR3 bases: TGTGCCAGCAGCGTTACGGACCCGGGAGGGGGCAATGAGCAGTTCTTC. The encoded protein is CASSVTDPGGGNEQFF.

The chain links TRBV7-2 to TRBJ2-7; D is uncertain. Looked up from germline, CDR1 is SGHTA and CDR2 is FQGNSA. There are 12 residues in the CDR3. V dropped 3 bases and J dropped 9 bases, with 12 bases sitting between them. CDR3 bases: TGTGCCAGCAGCTTGGAAAACATGAGGCAGTACTTC. It is translated as CASSLENMRQYF.

The chain links TRBV9 to TRBJ2-2; 7 nucleotides line up with TRBD2. The CDR3 is made up of 14 amino acids. J gave up 8 bases and V 3 bases, and 7 bases lay outside the gene matches. Germline V lookup: CDR1 SGDLS, CDR2 YYNGEE. CDR3 nucleotide sequence: TGTGCCAGCAGCGCAAGCGGGATAGAAGGGGAGCTGTTTTTT. This gives the protein CASSASGIEGELFF.

J is TRBJ1-1 and V is TRBV9; D gene unclear. V shed 1 base and J shed 1 base, with 11 bases lying between them. Per germline, CDR1 SGDLS and CDR2 YYNGEE. The CDR3 has 15 residues. In DNA, the CDR3 is TGTGCCAGCAGCGTAAGTCGACAACCGAACACTGAAGCTTTCTTT. The encoded protein is CASSVSRQPNTEAFF.

The V call is TRBV2, the J call TRBJ1-4, with 10 bases aligning to TRBD1. V was clipped by 7 bases and J by 7 bases; unmatched bases: 9. The CDR3 loop spans 15 amino acids. From germline, CDR1 is SNHLY and CDR2 FYNNEI. The CDR3 bases are TGTGCCAGCATAGGGACAGGGGACGCCGCTGAAAAACTGTTTTTT. Translated: CASIGTGDAAEKLFF.